The rows below give T cell receptor beta chains drawn from one sample of a study of regulatory T cells in long-lasting Graves disease. TCRdb redid the calling of the multiplex PCR reads with MiXCR, one entry per CDR3 protein. The sample records roughly 610,000 distinct CDR3 sequences, around 16% being singletons. The data also belong to a second study, concerning T cells in Graves' hyperthyroidism and ophthalmopathy.

The input for sequencing was peripheral blood mononuclear cells (PBMCs), taken at new diagnosis, from a patient treated with antithyroid drugs. These receptor sequences come from a man aged 18 to 30 with Graves disease. Each CDR3 is given with its conserved first and last residue. The order of the fields is V gene, D gene, J gene, clone size, CDR3 protein, CDR3 DNA. The D gene is left open where the match is weak. Only some rows state a clone size, as once, few, many or a class for expanded clones.

TRBV28	TRBD2	TRBJ2-7	few	CASSPLAAGTYEQYF	TGTGCCAGCAGTCCCCTAGCAGCGGGGACCTACGAGCAGTACTTC
TRBV13	.	TRBJ1-6	many	CASSWTAENSPLHF	TGTGCCAGCAGCTGGACAGCTGAGAATTCACCCCTCCACTTT
TRBV20-1	TRBD1	TRBJ1-5	many	CSARIRGVPNQPQHF	TGCAGTGCTAGGATCAGGGGGGTTCCCAATCAGCCCCAGCATTTT
TRBV11-2	.	TRBJ2-7	few	CVSSSDSYEQYF	TGTGTCAGCAGCTCCGACAGCTACGAGCAGTACTTC
TRBV28	.	TRBJ1-4	.	CASSLSGKHEKLFF	TGTGCCAGCAGTTTATCAGGAAAGCATGAAAAACTGTTTTTT
TRBV20-1	.	TRBJ1-5	.	CSASRRAGYSNQPQHF	TGCAGTGCTAGCCGACGGGCGGGGTATAGCAATCAGCCCCAGCATTTT
TRBV6-2/TRBV6-3	TRBD1	TRBJ2-5	.	CASSATRDRRALYRFAQYF	TGTGCCAGCAGTGCCACTAGGGACAGGAGGGCGTTATATCGGTTCGCCCAGTACTTC
TRBV4-1	.	TRBJ1-5	.	CASSRKKEQPQHF	TGCGCCAGCAGCCGAAAAAAGGAACAGCCCCAGCATTTT
TRBV28	.	TRBJ2-7	many	CASTPGVTEQYF	TGTGCCAGCACTCCTGGAGTCACCGAGCAGTACTTC
TRBV4-1	TRBD2	TRBJ2-5	.	CASSYGGIQETQYF	TGCGCCAGCAGCTACGGGGGGATCCAAGAGACCCAGTACTTC
TRBV5-4	.	TRBJ2-5	.	CASSWPTGSETQYF	TGTGCCAGCAGCTGGCCTACAGGGTCGGAGACCCAGTACTTC